One sample yielded the 14 T cell receptor beta chains listed below, sequenced in a study of early T cells in non-severe SARS-CoV-2 infection. MiXCR, run by TCRdb on the 5' RACE reads, gives a single entry per CDR3 protein. Among about 59,000 distinct CDR3 sequences listed, about 12% were seen once. The material was whole blood, obtained at baseline. These receptors all stem from an adult who was a healthcare worker with PCR-confirmed SARS-CoV-2 infection or an uninfected control (not recorded which).

This clonotype showed up many times. CDR3 loop: CSAGRRLAGGLGTQYF. The CDR3, as DNA: TGCAGTGCTGGCCGGCGTTTAGCGGGGGGCCTAGGGACGCAGTATTTT. The V and J genes are TRBV20-1 and TRBJ2-3; 10 positions match TRBD2. This CDR3 region has 16 residues. With 5 bases clipped from V and 9 bases from J, the junction kept 17 bases outside the gene matches. Germline CDR1 DFQATT, CDR2 SNEGSKA (reference sequence).

A few counts support this clonotype. The J gene is TRBJ2-3, the V gene TRBV10-3; D unclear. With 2 bases removed from V and 6 bases from J, the gap between germline ends came to 9 bases. Germline values: CDR1 ENHRY, CDR2 SYGVKD. The CDR3 totals 13 residues. The CDR3 sequence is CAISEDHPDTQYF. DNA for the CDR3: TGTGCCATCAGTGAGGACCACCCGGATACGCAGTATTTT.

This clonotype was detected only a few times. V gene TRBV14 combines with J gene TRBJ1-1; D gene ambiguous. The CDR3 has 11 residues. Germline-derived CDR1 and CDR2 are SGHDN and FVKESK. V lost 0 bases to trimming and J lost 8 bases, with 4 bases between them. The CDR3 region has the DNA TGTGCCAGCAGCCAAGAAAGAGAAGCTTTCTTT. Its translation is CASSQEREAFF. The full variable domain, completed using reference TRBV14 and TRBJ1-1, is EAGVTQFPSHSVIEKGQTVTLRCDPISGHDNLYWYRRVMGKEIKFLLHFVKESKQDESGMPNNRFLAERTGGTYSTLKVQPAELEDSGVYFCASSQEREAFFGQGTRLTVV.

This clonotype has just a few counts. The chain carries TRBV2 and TRBJ1-4; 9 positions match TRBD1. CDR1 is SNHLY, CDR2 FYNNEI, per germline. V lost 6 bases, J lost 3 bases, and 2 bases stayed unmatched. The length of the CDR3 is 14 residues. Here the CDR3 reads CASRWTGANEKLFF. The CDR3 DNA follows: TGTGCCAGCAGATGGACAGGGGCTAATGAAAAACTGTTTTTT.

This clonotype was found many times. The chain has TRBV12-3 or TRBV12-4 and TRBJ1-6; TRBD1 matches at 7 bases. CDR3 length equals 14 residues. With V trimmed by 6 bases and J by 14 bases, 13 bases remained unmatched. In DNA form, the CDR3 reads TGTGCCAGCAGGGCAGACAGGGTTAATGCGGCCCTCCACTTT. It yields the protein CASRADRVNAALHF.

This clonotype came up a few times. The J gene is TRBJ1-2, the V gene TRBV6-2 or TRBV6-3; 7 nucleotides agree with TRBD1. The CDR3 length is 14 residues. CDR1 is MNHEY and CDR2 is SVGEGT in the germline V gene. With 6 bases clipped from V and 6 bases from J, the junction kept 10 bases outside the gene matches. CDR3 sequence (DNA): TGTGCCAGCAGCTTATGGAGACAGGGCGATGGCTACACCTTC. It is translated as CASSLWRQGDGYTF.

This clonotype was recorded a few times. The chain employs TRBV29-1 and TRBJ2-1, with TRBD2 matching over 8 bases. The CDR3 loop spans 13 amino acids. V trimming: 6 bases; J trimming: 9 bases; junction bases outside the gene matches: 10. Germline V CDR1 and CDR2: SQVTM, ANQGSEA. As DNA, the CDR3 is TGCAGCGTAAAGAAGACTAGCGACGGTGAGCAGTTCTTC. It is translated as CSVKKTSDGEQFF.

This clonotype has only a few counts. The chain joins TRBV4-1 to TRBJ2-1; no definite D call. The CDR3 runs 19 residues. V dropped 1 base and J dropped 9 bases, with 28 bases sitting between them. Germline loops: CDR1 MGHRA, CDR2 YSYEKL. Written as DNA, the CDR3 is TGCGCCAGCAGCCAAGCCTCCCCAAGGACCATCCGACGCCCCCCTGAGCAGTTCTTC. It encodes CASSQASPRTIRRPPEQFF.

The chain employs TRBV5-4 and TRBJ1-2; D gene unclear. This CDR3 is built from 17 residues. Trimming stripped 4 bases from V and 0 bases from J, with 19 bases between. CDR1 is SGHNT and CDR2 is YYREEE in the germline V gene (reference sequence). The CDR3 region has the DNA TGTGCCAGCAGCCCCCACCTGACATTGATTCCTAACTATGGCTACACCTTC. Translated: CASSPHLTLIPNYGYTF.

The chain is built from TRBV7-9 and TRBJ1-1; the match to TRBD1 covers 10 bases. Germline V gives CDR1 SEHNR, CDR2 FQNEAQ (reference sequence). This CDR3 spans 17 amino acids. The V gene end was trimmed by 5 bases and the J gene end by 5 bases; junction bases not matched to a gene: 14. The CDR3 region has the DNA TGTGCCAGCAGCACACTACGGACAGGGGGATTGGTAACTGAAGCTTTCTTT. It codes for CASSTLRTGGLVTEAFF.

The sample holds a few counts of this clonotype. The rearrangement uses TRBV29-1 and TRBJ1-1; 10 bases fit TRBD1. This CDR3 has 14 residues. V lost 4 bases to trimming and J lost 1 base; unmatched junction nucleotides: 3. Per the germline V gene, CDR1 is SQVTM and CDR2 is ANQGSEA. The CDR3 is CSVAGQGENTEAFF. Written as DNA, the CDR3 is TGCAGCGTTGCCGGACAGGGGGAGAACACTGAAGCTTTCTTT.

The CDR3 DNA sequence: TGTGCCAGCAGCTTGGGGACTAGCGGGAACGCAGATACGCAGTATTTT. Translation gives CASSLGTSGNADTQYF. V usage is TRBV7-6 and J usage is TRBJ2-3, with 13 bases fitting TRBD2. This CDR3 region has 16 residues. The germline V gene has CDR1 SGHVS and CDR2 FNYEAQ. Trimming cost V 3 bases and J 4 bases; bases outside gene matches: 4. The variable domain in full, completed from reference TRBV7-6 and TRBJ2-3, reads GAGVSQSPRYKVTKRGQDVALRCDPISGHVSLYWYRQALGQGPEFLTYFNYEAQQDKSGLPNDRFSAERPEGSISTLTIQRTEQRDSAMYRCASSLGTSGNADTQYFGPGTRLTVL.

V and J are TRBV28 and TRBJ2-3; D possibly corresponds to TRBD1 (6 bases). Germline values: CDR1 MDHEN, CDR2 SYDVKM. V lost 2 bases to trimming and J lost 3 bases, with 12 bases between them. This CDR3 has 15 amino acids. The chain's CDR3 is CASSLNVGGTDTQYF. The CDR3 nucleotides are TGTGCCAGCAGTTTAAATGTAGGGGGAACAGATACGCAGTATTTT.

Ten or more counts support this clonotype. The gene calls are TRBV18 and TRBJ1-1; D call uncertain. The CDR3 has 13 amino acids. Germline CDR1 KGHSH, CDR2 LQKENI. The V and J ends lost 3 bases and 1 base respectively, with 6 bases between them. The CDR3 bases are TGTGCCAGCTCACCGTCAGGGAACACTGAAGCTTTCTTT. As protein: CASSPSGNTEAFF.